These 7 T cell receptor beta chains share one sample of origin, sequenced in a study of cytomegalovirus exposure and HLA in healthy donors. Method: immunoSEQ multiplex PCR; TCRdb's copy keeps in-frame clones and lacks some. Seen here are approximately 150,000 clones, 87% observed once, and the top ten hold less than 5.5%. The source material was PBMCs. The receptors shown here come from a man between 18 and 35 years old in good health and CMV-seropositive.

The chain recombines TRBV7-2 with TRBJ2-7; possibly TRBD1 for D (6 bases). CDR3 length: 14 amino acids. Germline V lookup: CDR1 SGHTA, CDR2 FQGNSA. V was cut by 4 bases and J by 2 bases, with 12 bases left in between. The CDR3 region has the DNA TGTGCCAGCAGCTCTGGCAGGGGTACCTACGAGCAGTACTTC. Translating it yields CASSSGRGTYEQYF.

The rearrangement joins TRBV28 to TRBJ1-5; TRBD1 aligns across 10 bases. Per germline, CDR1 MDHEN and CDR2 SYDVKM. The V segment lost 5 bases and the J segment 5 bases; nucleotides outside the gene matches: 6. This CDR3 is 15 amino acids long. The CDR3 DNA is TGTGCCAGCAGTCCCTCCGGACAGGGGGATCAGCCCCAGCATTTT. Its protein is CASSPSGQGDQPQHF.

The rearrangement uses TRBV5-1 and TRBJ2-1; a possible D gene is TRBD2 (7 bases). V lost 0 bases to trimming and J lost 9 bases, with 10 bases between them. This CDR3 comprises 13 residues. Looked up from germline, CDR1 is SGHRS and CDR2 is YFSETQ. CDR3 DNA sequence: TGCGCCAGCAGCTTGGAGGGGGGGATTGAGCAGTTCTTC. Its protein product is CASSLEGGIEQFF.

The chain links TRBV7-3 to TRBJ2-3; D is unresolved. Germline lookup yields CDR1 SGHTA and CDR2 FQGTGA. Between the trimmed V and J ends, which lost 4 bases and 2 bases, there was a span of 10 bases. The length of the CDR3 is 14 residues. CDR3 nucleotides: TGTGCCAGCAGCTCCTCTAGACTCACAGATACGCAGTATTTT. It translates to CASSSSRLTDTQYF. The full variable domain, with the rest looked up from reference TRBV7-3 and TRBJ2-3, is GAGVSQTPSNKVTEKGKYVELRCDPISGHTALYWYRQSLGQGPEFLIYFQGTGAADDSGLPNDRFFAVRPEGSVSTLKIQRTERGDSAVYLCASSSSRLTDTQYFGPGTRLTVL.

For the CDR3, the DNA is TGTGCCAGCAGTCACCGGACAGCGCAGTTCATGAACACTGAAGCTTTCTTT. Protein: CASSHRTAQFMNTEAFF. The rearrangement joins TRBV28 to TRBJ1-1; D is possibly TRBD1 (6 bases). V was clipped by 5 bases and J by 0 bases, with 19 bases between them. This CDR3 comprises 17 residues. The germline gives CDR1 MDHEN, CDR2 SYDVKM. The whole variable domain, remainder taken from reference TRBV28 and TRBJ1-1, is DVKVTQSSRYLVKRTGEKVFLECVQDMDHENMFWYRQDPGLGLRLIYFSYDVKMKEKGDIPEGYSVSREKKERFSLILESASTNQTSMYLCASSHRTAQFMNTEAFFGQGTRLTVV.

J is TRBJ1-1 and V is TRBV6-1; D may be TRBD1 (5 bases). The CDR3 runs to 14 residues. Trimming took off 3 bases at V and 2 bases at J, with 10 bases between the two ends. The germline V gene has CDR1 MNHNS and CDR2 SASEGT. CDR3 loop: CASSDQGSNTEAFF. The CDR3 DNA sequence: TGTGCCAGCAGTGATCAGGGATCTAACACTGAAGCTTTCTTT.

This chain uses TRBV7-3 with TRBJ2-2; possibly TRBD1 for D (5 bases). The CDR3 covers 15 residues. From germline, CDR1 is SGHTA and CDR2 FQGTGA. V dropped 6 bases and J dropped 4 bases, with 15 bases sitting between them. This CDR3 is CASSPITGFTGELFF. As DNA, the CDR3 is TGTGCCAGCAGTCCTATCACAGGTTTCACCGGGGAGCTGTTTTTT.